These 18 T cell receptor beta chains were sequenced from one sample in a study of tumor-infiltrating lymphocytes in primary liver carcinoma. Co-extraction of RNA and DNA was performed on 20-30 mg of unsorted bulk tissue. With a constant-region primer, TCR beta cDNA was made from approximately 500 ng of total RNA. ARM-PCR, slightly modified, supplied the TCR beta libraries through three nested multiplex PCR rounds. Use of TRBV1-TRBV30 forward primers with a C-beta reverse primer characterized the first two PCR rounds, which lasted around 9 cycles each. Using its own MiXCR run on the multiplex PCR reads, TCRdb lists one record per CDR3 protein. The sample includes approximately 100,000 distinct CDR3 sequences, about 70% seen only once; the top ten take 10% to 15%. The source material was liver tumor tissue from sampling region 2. Stated subset: tumor region T2, inferior pole. The receptors were gathered from a woman aged 55-70 years with primary liver carcinoma and hepatitis B virus infection.

Turning to this clonotype: A read error may be the cause here, since a much bigger clone is one base away. The V gene is TRBV6-1, the J gene TRBJ1-2, with D uncertain. Between the trimmed V and J ends, which lost 8 bases and 4 bases, there was a span of 8 bases. The CDR3 length is 11 residues. From germline, CDR1 is MNHNS and CDR2 SASEGT. The CDR3 reads CASGWSYGYTF. The CDR3 nucleotides are TGTGCCAGCGGTTGGTCCTATGGCTACACCTTC.

On this clonotype: A junction boundary mismatches the germline segment, possibly from a read error. J is TRBJ2-7 and V is TRBV11-2; TRBD2 matches at 8 bases. Germline CDR1 is SGHAT and CDR2 is FQNNGV. The CDR3 is 20 residues long. In DNA, the CDR3 is TGTGCTAGCAGCGCCATTTCCCGACTAGCGAGAGGGCAGAAGCCCTACGAGCAGTACTTC. This codes for CASSAISRLARGQKPYEQYF.

With respect to this clonotype: Because the CDR3 is missing its conserved closing phenylalanine or tryptophan, this is likely a read error. It is unclear where the CDR3 begins or ends on the DNA, so no DNA is shown, and the CDR3 is as TCRdb lists it. The V call is TRBV12-3 or TRBV12-4, the J call TRBJ2-3; no DNA check was done on the table's D call, TRBD1. The CDR3 sequence runs 15 residues, both termini included. The CDR3 sequence is CASSHRARSTDTQYL.

Of note for this clonotype: It may be a read error: a sequence one base away is much more abundant. The chain carries TRBV30 and TRBJ2-1; D is unresolved. In germline, CDR1 is GTSNPN, CDR2 SVGIG (reference sequence). The CDR3 covers 12 residues. CDR3 sequence reads: CAWSGRPTLRLF. The CDR3 bases are TGTGCCTGGAGTGGCCGACCGACCTTGCGGCTCTTC.

With respect to this clonotype: The final CDR3 position lacks the conserved phenylalanine or tryptophan, pointing to a likely read error. The V and J genes are TRBV11-1 and TRBJ2-4; 7 bases fit TRBD2. The germline CDR1 and CDR2 sequences are SGHAT and FQDESV (reference sequence). This CDR3 is built from 14 residues. Here the CDR3 DNA reads TGTGCCAGTAGCTTAATCGGCAGGGAGGGCATTCAGTACTTG. This codes for CASSLIGREGIQYL.

This clonotype was found many times. This chain joins TRBV10-2 and TRBJ1-4; D remains ambiguous. The CDR3 runs 13 residues. Germline V gene lookup returns CDR1 WSHSY and CDR2 SAAADI. Trimming shortened V by 3 bases and J by 6 bases, and 8 bases separated the two germline ends. The CDR3 region is CASSDRPDEKLFF. Written as DNA, the CDR3 is TGCGCCAGCAGTGACAGGCCGGATGAAAAACTGTTTTTT.

In regard to this clonotype: A much larger clone is a single base away; this may be a read error. The rearrangement joins TRBV7-8 to TRBJ2-1; 10 positions match TRBD1. The CDR3 covers 16 residues. V lost 4 bases to trimming and J lost 2 bases; unmatched junction nucleotides: 5. Per the germline V gene, CDR1 is SGHVS and CDR2 is FQNEAQ. The CDR3 protein is CASSWMGQGTYNEQFF. The CDR3 DNA is TGTGCCAGCAGCTGGATGGGACAGGGGACCTACAATGAGCAGTTCTTC.

As concerns this clonotype: A much larger clone lies a single base off, so this may be a read error. CDR3 DNA sequence: TGTGCCAGCAGTCGAGGATCTCTAGGCTATGGCTACACCTTC. Amino acids: CASSRGSLGYGYTF. The chain joins TRBV28 to TRBJ1-2; D gene unclear. Trimming left V 5 bases short and J 4 bases short, with 14 bases between. Germline CDR1 reads MDHEN; CDR2 reads SYDVKM. The CDR3 is 14 amino acids.

This clonotype was found once. Compared with germline, one end of the junction differs, possibly owing to a read error. V usage is TRBV10-3 and J usage is TRBJ2-1; no clear D. The CDR3 totals 13 residues. CDR1 ENHRY and CDR2 SYGVKD come from the germline V gene. Here the CDR3 reads CTISAVRPPEQFF. CDR3 bases: TGTACCATCAGTGCCGTACGCCCCCCTGAGCAGTTCTTC.

The chain carries TRBV11-2 and TRBJ2-1; a possible D gene is TRBD2 (7 bases). The CDR3 loop spans 15 amino acids. CDR1 and CDR2 (germline): SGHAT, FQNNGV. The CDR3 loop is CASDLEGGGINEQFF. The CDR3 DNA sequence: TGTGCTAGCGACTTAGAAGGGGGAGGGATCAATGAGCAGTTCTTC.

There are a few counts of this clonotype. The junction and the germline gene differ at one end; a read error may be behind it. The chain carries TRBV20-1 and TRBJ1-2, with 8 bases lining up with TRBD1. This CDR3 spans 12 amino acids. Germline values: CDR1 DFQATT, CDR2 SNEGSKA (reference sequence). The CDR3 reads CSATEFQGAFVF. The DNA for the CDR3 is TGCAGTGCTACCGAGTTTCAGGGGGCGTTTGTTTTC.

The gene calls are TRBV29-1 and TRBJ2-5, with D unclear. V was pared by 1 base and J by 4 bases, with 16 bases between. CDR1 SQVTM and CDR2 ANQGSEA come from the germline V gene. This CDR3 is 15 amino acids long. This CDR3 reads CSVEGSTGEVETQYF. Here the CDR3 DNA reads TGCAGCGTTGAAGGTTCCACTGGGGAAGTAGAGACCCAGTACTTC.

This clonotype is a singleton in its sample. The junction departs from germline at one end; a sequencing error may be responsible. CDR3: CASSPTSTYGCTF. As DNA, the CDR3 is TGTGCCAGCAGCCCAACATCTACCTATGGCTGCACCTTT. This chain connects TRBV6-5 to TRBJ1-2; the D is unclear. The CDR3 covers 13 residues. CDR1 and CDR2 (germline): MNHEY, SVGAGI.

The CDR3 spells CAGGLAGPINIQYF. In nucleotides, the CDR3 is TGTGCCGGCGGCTTGGCGGGACCGATAAACATTCAGTACTTC. The rearrangement links TRBV11-2 to TRBJ2-4, with D possibly being TRBD2 (6 bases). V was pared by 11 bases and J by 6 bases, with 20 bases between. The CDR3 spans 14 residues. The germline CDR1 and CDR2 sequences are SGHAT and FQNNGV.

As to this clonotype: A single base separates this from a much larger clone, so it may be a read error. The conserved final phenylalanine or tryptophan is absent from the CDR3, which likely points to a read error. The gene calls are TRBV7-9 and TRBJ1-2; 7 bases map to TRBD1. This CDR3 is 15 amino acids long. Germline-derived CDR1 and CDR2 are SEHNR and FQNEAQ (reference sequence). With V trimmed by 6 bases and J by 2 bases, 9 bases remained unmatched. The DNA for the CDR3 is TGTGCCAGCAGGTTGGGGGACAGCGAAAACTATGGCTACACCTTA. It is translated as CASRLGDSENYGYTL.

The chain links TRBV28 to TRBJ2-1; TRBD1 matches 7 bases. This CDR3 spans 13 amino acids. Trimming cost V 11 bases and J 4 bases; bases outside gene matches: 8. Germline V gene data show CDR1 as MDHEN and CDR2 as SYDVKM. CDR3 DNA: TGTGCCGGCTCCGGGACAGCTTACAATGAGCAGTTCTTC. It translates to CAGSGTAYNEQFF.

This clonotype was seen just once. Just one base apart from a much larger clone, this may be a read error. The V and J genes are TRBV7-9 and TRBJ2-1, with D hard to call. The CDR3 contains 15 residues. Germline values: CDR1 SEHNR, CDR2 FQNEAQ (reference sequence). Trimming left V 0 bases short and J 2 bases short, with 8 bases between. The DNA for the CDR3 is TGTGCCAGCAGCTTAGCGGAGTTAACCTACAATGAGCAGTTCTTC. This sequence encodes CASSLAELTYNEQFF.

Turning to this clonotype: No conserved phenylalanine or tryptophan is present at the end of the CDR3, so a read error is the likely explanation. No DNA is shown, since the ends of the CDR3 on it are uncertain; the CDR3 is the one TCRdb lists. This chain links TRBV11-2 with TRBJ2-2; TRBD1 reflects the table's D call only, with no check against the DNA. Termini included, the CDR3 measures 18 amino acids. Germline CDR1 SGHAT, CDR2 FQNNGV. This CDR3 reads CASSSASNRGANTGELFS.